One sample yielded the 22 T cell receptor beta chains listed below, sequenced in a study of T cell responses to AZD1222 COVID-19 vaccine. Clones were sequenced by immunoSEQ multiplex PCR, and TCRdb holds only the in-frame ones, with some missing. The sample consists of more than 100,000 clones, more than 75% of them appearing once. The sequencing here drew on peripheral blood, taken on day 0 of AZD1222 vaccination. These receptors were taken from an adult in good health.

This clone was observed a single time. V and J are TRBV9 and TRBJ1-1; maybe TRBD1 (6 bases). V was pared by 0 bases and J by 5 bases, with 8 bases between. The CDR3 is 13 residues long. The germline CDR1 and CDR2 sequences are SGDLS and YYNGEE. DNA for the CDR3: TGTGCCAGCAGCGTAGACAGGGCGACTGAAGCTTTCTTT. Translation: CASSVDRATEAFF.

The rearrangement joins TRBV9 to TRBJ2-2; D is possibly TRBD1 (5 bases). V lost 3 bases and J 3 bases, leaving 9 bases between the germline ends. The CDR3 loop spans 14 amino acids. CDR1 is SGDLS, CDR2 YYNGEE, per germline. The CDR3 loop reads CASSAQGYTGELFF. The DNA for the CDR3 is TGTGCCAGCAGCGCCCAGGGATACACCGGGGAGCTGTTTTTT. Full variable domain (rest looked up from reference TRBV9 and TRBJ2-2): DSGVTQTPKHLITATGQRVTLRCSPRSGDLSVYWYQQSLDQGLQFLIQYYNGEERAKGNILERFSAQQFPDLHSELNLSSLELGDSALYFCASSAQGYTGELFFGEGSRLTVL.

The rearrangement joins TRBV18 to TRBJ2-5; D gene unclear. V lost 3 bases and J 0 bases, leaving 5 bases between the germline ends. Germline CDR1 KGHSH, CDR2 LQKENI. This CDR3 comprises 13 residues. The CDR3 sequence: CASSPTHQETQYF. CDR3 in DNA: TGTGCCAGCTCACCTACACACCAAGAGACCCAGTACTTC.

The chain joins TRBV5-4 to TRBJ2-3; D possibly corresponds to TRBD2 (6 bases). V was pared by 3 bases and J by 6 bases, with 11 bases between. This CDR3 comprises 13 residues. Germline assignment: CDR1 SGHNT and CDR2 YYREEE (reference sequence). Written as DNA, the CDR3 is TGTGCCAGCAGCTCCAGGAGGGAGGATACGCAGTATTTT. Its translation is CASSSRREDTQYF.

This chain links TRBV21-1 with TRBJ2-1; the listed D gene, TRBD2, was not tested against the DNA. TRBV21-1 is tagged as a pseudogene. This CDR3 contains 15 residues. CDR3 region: CASSRRGTSGHEQFF. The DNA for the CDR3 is TGTGCCAGCAGCCGCCGCGGGACTAGCGGCCATGAGCAGTTCTTC.

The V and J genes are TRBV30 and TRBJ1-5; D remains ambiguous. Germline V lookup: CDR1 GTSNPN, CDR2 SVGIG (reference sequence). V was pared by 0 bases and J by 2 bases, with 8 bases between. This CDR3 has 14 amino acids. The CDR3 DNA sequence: TGTGCCTGGAGTGTATTGGAGGGCAATCAGCCCCAGCATTTT. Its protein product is CAWSVLEGNQPQHF.

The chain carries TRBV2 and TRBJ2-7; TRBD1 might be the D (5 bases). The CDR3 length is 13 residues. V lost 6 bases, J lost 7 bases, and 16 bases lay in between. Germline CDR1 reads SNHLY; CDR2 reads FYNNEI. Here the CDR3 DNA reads TGTGCCAGCAGCGGACAATCGGTTGTAGAGCAGTACTTC. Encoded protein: CASSGQSVVEQYF.

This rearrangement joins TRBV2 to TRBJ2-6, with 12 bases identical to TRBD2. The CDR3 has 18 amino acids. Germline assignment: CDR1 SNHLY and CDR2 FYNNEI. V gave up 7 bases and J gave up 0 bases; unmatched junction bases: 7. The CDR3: CASIGTSGSGSGANVLTF. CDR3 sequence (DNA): TGTGCCAGCATCGGGACTAGCGGGTCGGGCTCTGGGGCCAACGTCCTGACTTTC.

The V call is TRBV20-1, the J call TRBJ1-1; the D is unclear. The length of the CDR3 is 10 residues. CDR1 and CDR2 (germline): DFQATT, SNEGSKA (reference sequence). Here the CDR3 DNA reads TGCACCGATGGGTTGACTGAAGCTTTCTTT. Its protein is CTDGLTEAFF.

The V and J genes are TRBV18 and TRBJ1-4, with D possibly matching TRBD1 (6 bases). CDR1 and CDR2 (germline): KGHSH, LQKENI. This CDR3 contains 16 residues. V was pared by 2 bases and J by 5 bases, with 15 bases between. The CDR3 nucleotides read TGTGCCAGCTCACCATCACAGACAGGAGTAAATGAAAAACTGTTTTTT. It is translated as CASSPSQTGVNEKLFF.

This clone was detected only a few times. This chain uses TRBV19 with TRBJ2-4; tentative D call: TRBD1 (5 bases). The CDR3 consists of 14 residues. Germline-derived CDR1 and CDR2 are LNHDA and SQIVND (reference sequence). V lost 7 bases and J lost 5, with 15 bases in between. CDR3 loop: CASTQYGAQNIQYF. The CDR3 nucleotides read TGTGCCAGTACCCAATATGGGGCCCAAAACATTCAGTACTTC.

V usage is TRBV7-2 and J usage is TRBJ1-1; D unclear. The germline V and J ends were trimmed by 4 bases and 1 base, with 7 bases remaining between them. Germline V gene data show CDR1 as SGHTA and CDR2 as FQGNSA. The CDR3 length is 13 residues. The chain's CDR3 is CASSSHPNTEAFF. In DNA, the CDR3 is TGTGCCAGCAGCTCACATCCGAACACTGAAGCTTTCTTT.

CDR3 region: CASSAGRGSYEKLFF. CDR3 DNA sequence: TGTGCCAGCAGTGCTGGAAGGGGTTCCTACGAAAAACTGTTTTTT. V usage is TRBV2 and J usage is TRBJ1-4; possible D gene TRBD1, 5 bases. Germline-derived CDR1 and CDR2 are SNHLY and FYNNEI. The CDR3 spans 15 residues. Trimming removed 4 bases from V and 8 bases from J, with 17 bases in between.

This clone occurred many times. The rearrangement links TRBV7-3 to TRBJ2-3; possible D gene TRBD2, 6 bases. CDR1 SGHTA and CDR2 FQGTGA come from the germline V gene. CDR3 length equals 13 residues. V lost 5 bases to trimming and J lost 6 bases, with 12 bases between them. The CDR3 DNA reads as TGTGCCAGCAGCATACGGGGGAGGGATACGCAGTATTTT. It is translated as CASSIRGRDTQYF.

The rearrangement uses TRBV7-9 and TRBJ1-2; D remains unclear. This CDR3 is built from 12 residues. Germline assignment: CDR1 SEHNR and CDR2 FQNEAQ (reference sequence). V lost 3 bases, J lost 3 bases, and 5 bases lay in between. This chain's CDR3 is CASSFTDYGYTF. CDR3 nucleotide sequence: TGTGCCAGCAGCTTCACAGACTATGGCTACACCTTC.

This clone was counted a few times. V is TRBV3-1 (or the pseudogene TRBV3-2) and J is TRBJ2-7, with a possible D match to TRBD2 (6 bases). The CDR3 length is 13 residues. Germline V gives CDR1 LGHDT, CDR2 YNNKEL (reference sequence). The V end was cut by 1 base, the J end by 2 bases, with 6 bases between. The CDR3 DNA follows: TGTGCCAGCAGCCAAGGCGGGACCTACGAGCAGTACTTC. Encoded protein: CASSQGGTYEQYF.

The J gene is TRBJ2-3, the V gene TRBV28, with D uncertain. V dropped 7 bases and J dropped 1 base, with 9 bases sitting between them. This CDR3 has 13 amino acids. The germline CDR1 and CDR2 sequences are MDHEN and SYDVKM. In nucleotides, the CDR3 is TGTGCCAGCAAGTGGGCCGGCACAGATACGCAGTATTTT. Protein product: CASKWAGTDTQYF.

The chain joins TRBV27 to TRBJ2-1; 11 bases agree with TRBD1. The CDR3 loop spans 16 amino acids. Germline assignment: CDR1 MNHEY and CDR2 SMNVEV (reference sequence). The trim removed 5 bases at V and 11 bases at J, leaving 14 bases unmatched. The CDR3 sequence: CASSPGTGGASGKQFF. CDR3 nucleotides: TGTGCCAGCAGTCCCGGGACAGGGGGGGCTAGCGGGAAGCAGTTCTTC.

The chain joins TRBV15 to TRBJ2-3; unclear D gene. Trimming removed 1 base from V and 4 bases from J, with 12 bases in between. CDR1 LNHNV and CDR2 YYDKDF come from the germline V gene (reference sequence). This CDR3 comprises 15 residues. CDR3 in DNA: TGTGCCACCAGCAGAGCCAGAAACACGGCAGATACGCAGTATTTT. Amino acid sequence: CATSRARNTADTQYF.

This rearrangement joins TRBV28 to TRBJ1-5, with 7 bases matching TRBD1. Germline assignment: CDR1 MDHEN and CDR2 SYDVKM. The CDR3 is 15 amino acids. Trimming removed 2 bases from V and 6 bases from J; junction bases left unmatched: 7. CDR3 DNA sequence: TGTGCCAGCAGTTTACGGGACAGTTTTGGTCAGCCCCAGCATTTT. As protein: CASSLRDSFGQPQHF.

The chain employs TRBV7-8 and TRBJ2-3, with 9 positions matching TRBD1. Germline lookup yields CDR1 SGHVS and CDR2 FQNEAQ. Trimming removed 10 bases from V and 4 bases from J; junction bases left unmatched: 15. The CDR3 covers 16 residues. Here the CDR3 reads CAITRNRDRASDTQYF. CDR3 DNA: TGTGCCATCACCCGAAACCGGGACAGGGCGTCAGATACGCAGTATTTT.

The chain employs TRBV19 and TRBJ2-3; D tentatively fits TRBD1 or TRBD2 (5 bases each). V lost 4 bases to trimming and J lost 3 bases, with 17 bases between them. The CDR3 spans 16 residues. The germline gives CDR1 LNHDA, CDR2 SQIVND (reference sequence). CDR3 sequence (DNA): TGTGCCAGTAGTACCTCGGCAAGGGACGGTACAGATACGCAGTATTTT. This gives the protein CASSTSARDGTDTQYF.